These 17 T cell receptor beta chains share one sample of origin, sequenced in a study of Ad26.COV2.S vaccination and SARS-CoV-2 variants. Clones were sequenced by immunoSEQ multiplex PCR, and TCRdb holds only the in-frame ones, with some missing. The repertoire holds around 450,000 clones, with roughly 89% as singletons. Treatment in this sample: roughly 18 received Ad26.COV2.S at low or high dose, single or two shots; several received placebo; per-sample allocation not given. Vaccine and placebo recipients were sampled on day 63 after the first injection. This material consisted of peripheral blood, taken in a trial of Ad26.COV2.S vaccine versus placebo. The receptors derive from a person aged 18 to 65 who received the Ad26.COV2.S COVID-19 vaccine or a placebo.

The chain has TRBV15 and TRBJ2-7; D is undetermined. There are 11 residues in the CDR3. Between the trimmed V and J ends, which lost 3 bases and 3 bases, there was a span of 3 bases. Germline CDR1 and CDR2: LNHNV and YYDKDF (reference sequence). CDR3 protein: CATSRNYEQYF. CDR3 sequence (DNA): TGTGCCACCAGCAGGAACTACGAGCAGTACTTC. Based on the CDR3 plus reference TRBV15 and TRBJ2-7, the full variable domain is DAMVIQNPRYQVTQFGKPVTLSCSQTLNHNVMYWYQQKSSQAPKLLFHYYDKDFNNEADTPDNFQSRRPNTSFCFLDIRSPGLGDTAMYLCATSRNYEQYFGPGTRLTVT.

The rearrangement links TRBV4-1 to TRBJ2-5, with a possible D match to TRBD1 (5 bases). In germline, CDR1 is MGHRA, CDR2 YSYEKL. This CDR3 is 13 amino acids long. Trimming stripped 1 base from V and 5 bases from J, with 8 bases between. The CDR3 region is CASSQAGLETQYF. In DNA, the CDR3 is TGCGCCAGCAGCCAAGCAGGGTTGGAGACCCAGTACTTC.

The rearrangement uses TRBV28 and TRBJ1-1; D remains unclear. The CDR3 spans 15 residues. The germline V gene encodes CDR1 MDHEN and CDR2 SYDVKM. With 5 bases removed from V and 1 base from J, the gap between germline ends came to 14 bases. The CDR3 region is CASSQAPIGNTEAFF. The DNA of the CDR3 is TGTGCCAGCAGTCAGGCCCCTATTGGGAACACTGAAGCTTTCTTT.

The genes are TRBV14 and TRBJ1-6, with a weak D call TRBD1 (5 bases). Germline CDR1 reads SGHDN; CDR2 reads FVKESK. V dropped 4 bases and J dropped 7 bases, with 11 bases sitting between them. The CDR3 contains 14 residues. The CDR3 coding sequence is TGTGCCAGCAGCCGGAAACGGGGGAATTCACCCCTCCACTTT. Residues: CASSRKRGNSPLHF.

Only one count was recorded for this clone. The rearrangement uses TRBV7-9 and TRBJ2-7; D gene uncertain. From germline, CDR1 is SEHNR and CDR2 FQNEAQ (reference sequence). The ends were cut back, 11 bases at V and 0 bases at J, with 14 bases in the middle. The CDR3 consists of 13 residues. Written as DNA, the CDR3 is TGTGCCGGTACCGTAGCTAGCTCCTACGAGCAGTACTTC. Translating it yields CAGTVASSYEQYF.

This clone was recorded once. The gene calls are TRBV7-9 and TRBJ1-2; 7 bases align to TRBD1. This CDR3 is 13 amino acids long. CDR1 and CDR2 (germline): SEHNR, FQNEAQ (reference sequence). V lost 5 bases to trimming and J lost 8 bases; unmatched junction nucleotides: 8. CDR3 coding DNA: TGTGCCAGCAGCCCAGAGGGGGCGCGGGGCTACACCTTC. Its protein product is CASSPEGARGYTF. Full variable domain (rest looked up from reference TRBV7-9 and TRBJ1-2): DTGVSQNPRHKITKRGQNVTFRCDPISEHNRLYWYRQTLGQGPEFLTYFQNEAQLEKSRLLSDRFSAERPKGSFSTLEIQRTEQGDSAMYLCASSPEGARGYTFGSGTRLTVV.

This rearrangement joins TRBV4-1 to TRBJ1-1, with D unresolved. The CDR3 extends over 16 amino acids. CDR1 is MGHRA, CDR2 YSYEKL, per germline. Trimming took off 0 bases at V and 1 base at J, with 12 bases between the two ends. The CDR3 loop reads CASSQDDAAGNTEAFF. The CDR3, as DNA: TGCGCCAGCAGCCAAGATGATGCGGCCGGGAACACTGAAGCTTTCTTT.

The V call is TRBV5-4, the J call TRBJ2-7; D not resolved. V lost 0 bases to trimming and J lost 6 bases, with 10 bases between them. This CDR3 has 13 residues. From germline, CDR1 is SGHNT and CDR2 YYREEE (reference sequence). The CDR3 spells CASSLGGVVEQYF. The CDR3 nucleotides are TGTGCCAGCAGCTTGGGAGGTGTCGTCGAGCAGTACTTC.

The J gene is TRBJ1-5, the V gene TRBV6-5; maybe TRBD1 (5 bases). This CDR3 spans 16 amino acids. Trimming cost V 4 bases and J 4 bases, with 17 bases left between them. From germline, CDR1 is MNHEY and CDR2 SVGAGI. CDR3 amino acids: CASSSRGPRRNQPQHF. In DNA, the CDR3 is TGTGCCAGCAGTTCCCGGGGCCCAAGAAGAAATCAGCCCCAGCATTTT.

V and J are TRBV9 and TRBJ2-3; D not resolved. V lost 1 base and J lost 5, with 8 bases in between. This CDR3 contains 13 residues. The germline V gene has CDR1 SGDLS and CDR2 YYNGEE. CDR3 region: CASSVLQRDTQYF. The CDR3 coding sequence is TGTGCCAGCAGCGTACTCCAGCGAGATACGCAGTATTTT.

This clone was seen a single time. V and J are TRBV11-3 and TRBJ2-5; 7 bases map to TRBD1. Germline trimming cut 4 bases from V and 4 bases from J; bases unmatched to any gene: 6. CDR1 SGHNT and CDR2 YENEEA come from the germline V gene. The CDR3 spans 14 residues. For the CDR3, the DNA is TGTGCCAGCAGCTCGGACAGGCTACGAGAGACCCAGTACTTC. Translated, it gives CASSSDRLRETQYF.

The chain has TRBV10-2 and TRBJ1-2; D unclear. CDR3 length: 12 residues. The germline gives CDR1 WSHSY, CDR2 SAAADI. With 2 bases removed from V and 4 bases from J, the gap between germline ends came to 5 bases. Here the CDR3 reads CASSERTYGYTF. In DNA form, the CDR3 reads TGCGCCAGCAGTGAGCGGACCTATGGCTACACCTTC.

The chain is built from TRBV29-1 and TRBJ2-2; 7 positions agree with TRBD2. V shed 8 bases and J 3 bases; nucleotides not matched to a gene: 9. CDR1 is SQVTM, CDR2 ANQGSEA, per germline. The CDR3 loop spans 14 amino acids. This CDR3 reads CSSLAGEDTGELFF. CDR3 bases: TGCAGCTCCCTGGCGGGAGAGGACACCGGGGAGCTGTTTTTT.

The chain links TRBV7-9 to TRBJ2-5; no clear D gene. This CDR3 contains 16 residues. Germline V CDR1 and CDR2: SEHNR, FQNEAQ (reference sequence). With 2 bases removed from V and 5 bases from J, the gap between germline ends came to 18 bases. Written as DNA, the CDR3 is TGTGCCAGCAGCTTAACCGGCTTTAGGGTGGGGGAGACCCAGTACTTC. This codes for CASSLTGFRVGETQYF. The full variable domain, its missing parts supplied by reference TRBV7-9 and TRBJ2-5, is DTGVSQNPRHKITKRGQNVTFRCDPISEHNRLYWYRQTLGQGPEFLTYFQNEAQLEKSRLLSDRFSAERPKGSFSTLEIQRTEQGDSAMYLCASSLTGFRVGETQYFGPGTRLLVL.

The J gene is TRBJ1-2, the V gene TRBV18; D is unclear. The V end lost 2 bases, the J end lost 4 bases, and 11 bases lay between the germline ends. Germline V gene lookup returns CDR1 KGHSH and CDR2 LQKENI. The CDR3 extends over 14 amino acids. The CDR3 reads CASSPDHMAYGYTF. In DNA form, the CDR3 reads TGTGCCAGCTCACCAGATCACATGGCCTATGGCTACACCTTC.

This clone was observed a single time. The chain combines TRBV7-2 with TRBJ2-1; D unclear. The length of the CDR3 is 14 residues. Germline lookup yields CDR1 SGHTA and CDR2 FQGNSA. Trimming removed 1 base at V and 10 bases at J, with 14 bases between. CDR3 in amino acids: CASSLVLVRTEQFF. CDR3 DNA: TGTGCCAGCAGCTTAGTGCTAGTCCGGACGGAGCAGTTCTTC.

V is TRBV7-2 and J is TRBJ1-1; unclear D gene. The CDR3 is 14 amino acids. Germline loops: CDR1 SGHTA, CDR2 FQGNSA. V was shortened by 3 bases and J by 5 bases, with 13 bases between the two germline ends. The CDR3 reads CASSFRSGPTEAFF. The CDR3 DNA follows: TGTGCCAGCAGCTTTAGGTCGGGCCCTACTGAAGCTTTCTTT.